Listed here is a single TCR beta chain. Its antigen remains unknown. Sequencing libraries for TCR beta were prepared with iRepertoire HTBI primers and Arm-PCR of CDR3 regions. TCRdb ran MiXCR on the multiplex PCR reads and lists one entry per CDR3 protein. The sample includes a few hundred thousand distinct CDR3 sequences, 20% to 25% seen only once; the top ten take around 24%. This sample stems from a study of regulatory T cells in long-lasting Graves disease. Findings and limits, study-wide: Comparison showed that persistent patients shared more public clonotypes (under 3,000) than new patients (966). Gene preferences differed: TRBV28, TRBJ1-2, TRBJ2-5 in persistent cases.

The time point here: persistent/refractory GD, antithyroid drugs over 5 years with positive TRAb. There was RNA extracted from PBMCs, and the TCR library was made from it. Patients met American Thyroid Association criteria for Graves' disease. As a group, patients came from one endocrinology department in Xi'an, China. The CDR3 totals 11 residues. Looked up from germline, CDR1 is MNHEY and CDR2 is SMNVEV (reference sequence). Between the trimmed V and J ends, which lost 5 bases and 11 bases, there was a span of 13 bases. This sequence joins TRBV27 and TRBJ2-7; perhaps TRBD1 as D (6 bases). This clonotype was sampled from a female donor with Graves disease. The sample was peripheral blood mononuclear cells (PBMCs), taken when the disease was refractory, from a patient treated with antithyroid drugs. CDR3: CASSPGTSEYF. DNA for the CDR3: TGTGCCAGCAGTCCCGGGACAAGTGAGTACTTC.